This is a list of T cell receptor beta chains from one sample in a study of blood T cell repertoires in COVID-19. TCRdb's copy holds only in-frame clones and misses some; the assay was immunoSEQ multiplex PCR. The data hold around 81,000 clones, with roughly 82% observed a single time. The specimen sequenced was peripheral blood. All receptors derive from a human donor in a cohort sampled during active COVID-19. The CDR3 runs from the conserved cysteine through the conserved F or W. Each record gives: V gene, CDR3 length, J gene, D gene, clone size, CDR3 DNA, CDR3 protein. The D gene is left open where the match is weak. A row's size may be missing; if present it is once, few, many or a size class.

TRBV7-8,12,TRBJ2-4,.,.,TGTGCCAGCAGCCGAGGAGAAAACATTCAGTACTTC,CASSRGENIQYF
TRBV2,12,TRBJ1-1,.,.,TGTGCCAGCAGTTTGGACAGAAATGAAGCTTTCTTT,CASSLDRNEAFF
TRBV2,17,TRBJ2-6,.,.,TGTGCCAGCCACGGGACACTGAGTTACTCTGGGGCCAACGTCCTGACTTTC,CASHGTLSYSGANVLTF
TRBV5-8,17,TRBJ2-6,TRBD2,once,TGTGCCAGCAGCTTGGGACTAGCGGGCTCTGGGGCCAACGTCCTGACTTTC,CASSLGLAGSGANVLTF
TRBV3-1/TRBV3-2,15,TRBJ2-5,TRBD1,.,TGTGCCAGCAGCCTCGGACAGGGACAACAAGAGACCCAGTACTTC,CASSLGQGQQETQYF
TRBV11-3,15,TRBJ2-7,.,.,TGTGCCAGCAGCTTAGATGGAGGGGATTCGGGCGAGCAGTACTTC,CASSLDGGDSGEQYF
TRBV9,14,TRBJ1-4,TRBD1,.,TGTGCCAGCAGCCGAGGAGGGGGCTATGAAAAACTGTTTTTT,CASSRGGGYEKLFF
TRBV5-3,14,TRBJ2-1,.,.,TGTGCCAGAAGCTTGTTCCAGTCTTACAATGAGCAGTTCTTC,CARSLFQSYNEQFF
TRBV5-1,15,TRBJ1-2,.,.,TGCGCCAGCAGCGCTACCGAAGGGGGGGTCTATGGCTACACCTTC,CASSATEGGVYGYTF
TRBV12-3/TRBV12-4,12,TRBJ1-1,.,once,TGTGCCAGCAGGCGTATGAACACTGAAGCTTTCTTT,CASRRMNTEAFF
TRBV5-1,15,TRBJ1-2,TRBD1,.,TGCGCCAGCAGCCTGACAGGGGGCGGGAGTATGGGATACACCTTC,CASSLTGGGSMGYTF
TRBV6-1,15,TRBJ1-4,TRBD1,.,TGTGCCAGCAGTGAAAACAACAGGGGTTATGAAAAACTGTTTTTT,CASSENNRGYEKLFF
TRBV7-9,17,TRBJ2-7,TRBD2,.,TGTGCCAGCAGCCCGAGACCAGGACTAGCGGGGTCCTACGAGCAGTACTTC,CASSPRPGLAGSYEQYF
TRBV3-1/TRBV3-2,14,TRBJ2-5,TRBD2,.,TGTGCCAGCAACTCAGCGGGGGGGCCGGAGACCCAGTACTTC,CASNSAGGPETQYF
TRBV5-4,16,TRBJ1-5,TRBD1,.,TGTGCCAGCAGCAAGGATCCGGGACAGAGCAATCAGCCCCAGCATTTT,CASSKDPGQSNQPQHF
TRBV7-8,12,TRBJ1-1,.,.,TGTGCCAGCAGCTTAGTAGAGGGTATGGCTTTCTTT,CASSLVEGMAFF
TRBV2,14,TRBJ1-1,.,many,TGTGCCAGCAGGGAATCATTTATACGCGGTGAAGCTTTCTTT,CASRESFIRGEAFF
TRBV2,17,TRBJ1-1,TRBD1,.,TGTGCCAGCAGGGCAAGGGACAGGCCTTGGGGGAACACTGAAGCTTTCTTT,CASRARDRPWGNTEAFF
TRBV3-1/TRBV3-2,14,TRBJ1-1,.,.,TGTGCCAGCAGCCAAGTGGGCAGTAACACTGAAGCTTTCTTT,CASSQVGSNTEAFF
TRBV14,13,TRBJ2-5,.,.,TGTGCCAGCAGCCAGCGTCCTCCGGGAACCCAGTACTTC,CASSQRPPGTQYF
TRBV10-3,16,TRBJ1-1,.,.,TGTGCCATCAGTGAGGTGAAGGGCAGGGGTGTCACTGAAGCTTTCTTT,CAISEVKGRGVTEAFF
TRBV7-6,17,TRBJ1-3,TRBD1,once,TGTGCCAGCAGCTCCGATACCGGGACAGGGGGCGAAAACACCATATATTTT,CASSSDTGTGGENTIYF